These T cell receptor beta chains were read from a single sample in a study of Ad26.COV2.S vaccination and SARS-CoV-2 variants. Using immunoSEQ multiplex PCR, the repertoire was profiled, and TCRdb retains in-frame clones only, with some absent. The sample shows about 680,000 clones, more than 80% of them seen only once. The sample in question was peripheral blood, obtained in a trial of Ad26.COV2.S vaccine versus placebo. The receptors were gathered from a person between 18 and 65 years old who received the Ad26.COV2.S COVID-19 vaccine or a placebo. Both conserved end residues are part of each CDR3. The order of the fields is D gene, V gene, J gene, clone size, CDR3 protein, CDR3 DNA. The D gene is left open where the match is weak. Clone size, where shown, is once, few, many, or a class for clones that have expanded.

-,TRBV5-8,TRBJ1-5,-,CASSTRDSNQPQHF,TGTGCCAGCAGCACAAGGGATAGCAATCAGCCCCAGCATTTT
-,TRBV5-1,TRBJ1-2,-,CASSGAPGVNYGYTF,TGCGCCAGCAGCGGTGCTCCAGGGGTCAACTATGGCTACACCTTC
-,TRBV12-3/TRBV12-4,TRBJ1-4,few,CASSPRLREKLFF,TGTGCCAGCAGTCCCAGATTACGTGAAAAACTGTTTTTT
-,TRBV4-1,TRBJ2-7,-,CASSQDHFKQGGQLRRCKQYF,TGCGCCAGCAGCCAAGATCATTTTAAGCAGGGGGGACAGTTGAGGCGTTGTAAGCAGTACTTC
-,TRBV19,TRBJ1-1,-,CASRPRDWNTEAFF,TGTGCCAGTAGGCCCCGAGATTGGAACACTGAAGCTTTCTTT
-,TRBV7-2,TRBJ2-3,-,CASSLGGSGSTDTQYF,TGTGCCAGCAGCTTAGGAGGTAGCGGTAGCACAGATACGCAGTATTTT
-,TRBV6-2/TRBV6-3,TRBJ2-1,-,CASSRGAFGRDEQFF,TGTGCCAGCAGTAGGGGGGCCTTTGGTAGGGATGAGCAGTTCTTC
TRBD2,TRBV5-4,TRBJ2-7,-,CASSLGTSGVSYEQYF,TGTGCCAGCAGCTTGGGGACTAGCGGGGTCTCCTACGAGCAGTACTTC
TRBD1,TRBV18,TRBJ1-6,-,CASSPGTAYNSPLHF,TGTGCCAGCTCACCCGGGACAGCTTATAATTCACCCCTCCACTTT
-,TRBV14,TRBJ2-3,-,CASSQESGWGTDTQYF,TGTGCCAGCAGCCAAGAGTCCGGGTGGGGCACAGATACGCAGTATTTT
TRBD1,TRBV5-6,TRBJ2-2,-,CASSSGYRGLGTGELFF,TGTGCCAGCAGCTCAGGTTACAGGGGGCTCGGGACCGGGGAGCTGTTTTTT
TRBD2,TRBV5-4,TRBJ2-3,-,CASSLWAGGGDTQYF,TGTGCCAGCAGCTTGTGGGCGGGAGGAGGAGATACGCAGTATTTT
TRBD1,TRBV2,TRBJ1-6,-,CASSIGQGHNSPLHF,TGTGCCAGCAGTATCGGACAGGGCCATAATTCACCCCTCCACTTT
-,TRBV19,TRBJ1-1,-,CASSIEWGAFF,TGTGCCAGTAGTATAGAGTGGGGCGCTTTCTTT
-,TRBV10-3,TRBJ2-1,-,CAISAQLGYDEQFF,TGTGCCATCAGTGCCCAACTCGGGTACGATGAGCAGTTCTTC
-,TRBV12-3/TRBV12-4,TRBJ2-2,few,CASSSQSTGELFF,TGTGCCAGCAGTTCCCAATCCACCGGGGAGCTGTTTTTT
TRBD1,TRBV5-1,TRBJ1-1,-,CASSRQGGNTEAFF,TGCGCCAGCAGCCGACAGGGAGGGAACACTGAAGCTTTCTTT
TRBD1,TRBV19,TRBJ1-4,-,CASREGQTNEKLFF,TGTGCCAGTAGAGAGGGACAGACCAATGAAAAACTGTTTTTT
TRBD1,TRBV5-1,TRBJ1-6,-,CASSPDGQGARSPLHF,TGCGCCAGCAGCCCCGACGGACAGGGTGCGAGGTCACCCCTCCACTTT
-,TRBV4-2,TRBJ2-5,-,CASSAYRGGETQYF,TGTGCCAGCAGCGCGTATCGGGGAGGAGAGACCCAGTACTTC
-,TRBV7-9,TRBJ2-1,few,CASAQSSYNEQFF,TGTGCCAGCGCACAGAGCTCCTACAATGAGCAGTTCTTC
-,TRBV2,TRBJ1-1,-,CASSGGGFYTEAFF,TGTGCCAGCAGTGGAGGCGGGTTTTACACTGAAGCTTTCTTT
TRBD1,TRBV24-1,TRBJ2-2,-,CATSRQGVTGELFF,TGTGCCACCAGTCGCCAGGGGGTCACCGGGGAGCTGTTTTTT
-,TRBV5-5,TRBJ1-2,-,CASSGVYPASVYTF,TGTGCCAGCAGCGGGGTGTATCCCGCGTCGGTCTACACCTTC
TRBD2,TRBV9,TRBJ2-5,-,CASSVASSGGRETQYF,TGTGCCAGCAGCGTAGCTTCCAGCGGGGGTCGGGAGACCCAGTACTTC
TRBD1,TRBV7-2,TRBJ2-4,-,CASSSGPDRGSAKNIQYF,TGTGCCAGCAGCTCAGGTCCCGACAGGGGCTCGGCCAAAAACATTCAGTACTTC
-,TRBV6-5,TRBJ1-1,-,CASSYEYRTEAFF,TGTGCCAGCAGTTACGAGTATCGAACTGAAGCTTTCTTT
TRBD1,TRBV7-3,TRBJ2-1,-,CASSVQGDLYNEQFF,TGTGCCAGCAGCGTACAGGGGGACCTCTACAATGAGCAGTTCTTC
-,TRBV5-1,TRBJ1-1,-,CASSFSGDTEAFF,TGCGCCAGCAGCTTCTCTGGGGACACTGAAGCTTTCTTT
-,TRBV29-1,TRBJ1-3,-,CSADLGYSGNTIYF,TGCAGCGCAGATCTGGGGTACTCTGGAAACACCATATATTTT
TRBD1,TRBV30,TRBJ2-3,-,CAWSGDRHTDTQYF,TGTGCCTGGAGTGGGGACAGACACACAGATACGCAGTATTTT
TRBD2,TRBV19,TRBJ2-2,-,CASNRERGNTGELFF,TGTGCCAGTAACCGGGAGCGGGGAAACACCGGGGAGCTGTTTTTT
TRBD2,TRBV25-1,TRBJ2-7,few,CASSEGSSGPYEQYF,TGTGCCAGCAGTGAAGGTTCTAGCGGTCCCTACGAGCAGTACTTC
-,TRBV4-1,TRBJ1-2,-,CASSQEGSGGINYGYTF,TGCGCCAGCAGCCAAGAAGGGTCTGGCGGAATTAACTATGGCTACACCTTC
-,TRBV5-1,TRBJ1-2,-,CASSFGENGGYTF,TGCGCCAGCAGCTTTGGAGAGAATGGTGGCTACACCTTC
-,TRBV7-2,TRBJ1-5,-,CASSPQSNQPQHF,TGTGCCAGCAGCCCCCAAAGCAATCAGCCCCAGCATTTT
-,TRBV18,TRBJ2-7,-,CASSPGGAGAADEQYF,TGTGCCAGCTCACCTGGAGGGGCAGGGGCGGCCGACGAGCAGTACTTC
-,TRBV11-2,TRBJ2-1,-,CASVRVFGSYNEQFF,TGTGCCAGCGTACGGGTCTTCGGCTCCTACAATGAGCAGTTCTTC
-,TRBV30,TRBJ1-4,-,CAWTQGNEKLFF,TGTGCCTGGACGCAGGGGAATGAAAAACTGTTTTTT
-,TRBV6-6,TRBJ2-1,-,CASSRSGLGNEQFF,TGTGCCAGCAGCAGGAGCGGGTTGGGCAATGAGCAGTTCTTC
-,TRBV7-6,TRBJ1-5,-,CASSLFGGINQPQHF,TGTGCCAGCAGCTTATTTGGCGGGATAAATCAGCCCCAGCATTTT
TRBD1,TRBV19,TRBJ1-4,-,CASSTNRDRAEKLFF,TGTGCCAGTAGTACCAATCGGGACAGGGCTGAAAAACTGTTTTTT
-,TRBV18,TRBJ2-3,once,CASSLETASTDTQYF,TGTGCCAGCTCACTAGAGACAGCTAGCACAGATACGCAGTATTTT
-,TRBV19,TRBJ1-6,-,CASSAVGAYNSPLHF,TGTGCCAGTAGTGCGGTGGGGGCCTATAATTCACCCCTCCACTTT
TRBD1,TRBV5-1,TRBJ1-3,-,CASSLAGTGWKSPGNTIYF,TGCGCCAGCAGCTTGGCCGGGACAGGGTGGAAGAGCCCTGGAAACACCATATATTTT
-,TRBV19,TRBJ1-3,-,CASSRVYGNTIYF,TGTGCCAGCTCTAGGGTGTATGGAAACACCATATATTTT
-,TRBV25-1,TRBJ2-3,-,CASSESRPAHGTDTQYF,TGTGCCAGCAGTGAATCCCGCCCCGCCCATGGCACAGATACGCAGTATTTT
TRBD2,TRBV10-1,TRBJ2-1,-,CASSEAGLAGSYNEQFF,TGCGCCAGCAGTGAGGCGGGACTAGCGGGATCTTACAATGAGCAGTTCTTC
-,TRBV30,TRBJ2-1,-,CAWSLGANNEQFF,TGTGCCTGGAGTCTGGGGGCGAACAATGAGCAGTTCTTC
-,TRBV30,TRBJ1-3,-,CAWSLSPGNTIYF,TGTGCCTGGAGTCTCAGTCCTGGAAACACCATATATTTT
-,TRBV7-9,TRBJ2-7,-,CASRGEAYEQYF,TGTGCCAGTAGGGGGGAAGCCTACGAGCAGTACTTC
-,TRBV14,TRBJ1-1,-,CASSQERWGSGAEAFF,TGTGCCAGCAGCCAAGAGAGGTGGGGCTCGGGTGCTGAAGCTTTCTTT
-,TRBV5-1,TRBJ2-7,-,CASSYPGLAEQYF,TGCGCCAGCAGCTACCCGGGGCTAGCCGAGCAGTACTTC